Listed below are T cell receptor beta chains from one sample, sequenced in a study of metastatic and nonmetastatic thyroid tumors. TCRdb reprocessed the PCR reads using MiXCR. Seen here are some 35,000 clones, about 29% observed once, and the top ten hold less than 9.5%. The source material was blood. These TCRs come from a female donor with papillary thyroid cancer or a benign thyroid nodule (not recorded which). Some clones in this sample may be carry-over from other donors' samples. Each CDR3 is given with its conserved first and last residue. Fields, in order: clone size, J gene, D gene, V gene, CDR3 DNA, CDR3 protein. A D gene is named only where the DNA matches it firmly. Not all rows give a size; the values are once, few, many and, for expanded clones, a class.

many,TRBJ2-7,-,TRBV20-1,TGCAGTGCTAGACTAGCGCCACTGTACATGCAGTACTTC,CSARLAPLYMQYF
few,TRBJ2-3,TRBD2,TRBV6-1,TGTGCCAGCAGCCGGACTAGCGTCGCAGATACGCAGTATTTT,CASSRTSVADTQYF
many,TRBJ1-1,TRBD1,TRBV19,TGTGCCAGTCAAAACAGGGGGCGGAACACTGAAGCTTTCTTT,CASQNRGRNTEAFF
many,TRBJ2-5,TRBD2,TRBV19,TGTGCCAGTTCGGGACTAGCGGGACAAGAGACCCAGTACTTC,CASSGLAGQETQYF
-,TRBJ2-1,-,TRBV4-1,TGCGCCAGCAGCCCCATATTACTAGTCCCACATGAGCAGTTCTTC,CASSPILLVPHEQFF
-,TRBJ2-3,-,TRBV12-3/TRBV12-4,TGTGCCAGCAGTTTGGTCGGTGTTGCAGATACGCAGTATTTT,CASSLVGVADTQYF
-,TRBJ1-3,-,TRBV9,TGTGCCAGCAGCTTAGAACCACGGGCAGGAAACACCATATATTTT,CASSLEPRAGNTIYF
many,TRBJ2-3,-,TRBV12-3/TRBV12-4,TGTGCCAGCAGTTTCACAGGATCTAGCACAGATACGCAGTATTTT,CASSFTGSSTDTQYF
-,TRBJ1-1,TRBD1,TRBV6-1,TGTGCCAGCAGTGAAGGACAGGGCCGATCTGAAGCTTTCTTT,CASSEGQGRSEAFF
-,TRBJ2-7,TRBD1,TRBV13,TGTGCCAGCAGTCGACTCCTCCACCGGGACAGGACCCACGAGCAGTACTTC,CASSRLLHRDRTHEQYF
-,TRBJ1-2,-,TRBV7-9,TGTGCCAGCGACAGTCCTATAAACTATGGATACACCTTC,CASDSPINYGYTF
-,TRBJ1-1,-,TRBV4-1,TGCGCCAGCAGCCAAGAGGGACATGGAACGGGTACAGCTTTCTTT,CASSQEGHGTGTAFF
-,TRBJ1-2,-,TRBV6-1,TGTGCCAGCATCGCCTTAATAGCGGTGGGGCATGGCTACACCTTC,CASIALIAVGHGYTF
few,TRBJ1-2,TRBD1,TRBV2,TGTGCCAGCAGTTCCCAAGGACAGGGCCTCTATGGCTACACCTTC,CASSSQGQGLYGYTF
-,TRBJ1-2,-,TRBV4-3,TGCGCCAGCAGCCTAGGGGGCTATGGCTACACCTTC,CASSLGGYGYTF
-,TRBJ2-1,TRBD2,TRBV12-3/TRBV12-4,TGTGCCAGCAGTGTTGCGGGGGGGCTATCCTACAATGAGCAGTTCTTC,CASSVAGGLSYNEQFF
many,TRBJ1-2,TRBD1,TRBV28,TGTGCCAGCAGGCCATCACAGGGGTGGGGCTACACCTTC,CASRPSQGWGYTF
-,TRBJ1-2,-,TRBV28,TGTGCCAGCAGACACTTAGTGAGAGAAAACTATGGCTACACCTTC,CASRHLVRENYGYTF
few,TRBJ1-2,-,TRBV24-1,TGTGCCACCAAGGTGGGCTATGGCTGCACCTTC,CATKVGYGCTF
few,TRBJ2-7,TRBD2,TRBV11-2,TGTGCCAGCAGCTTCGGGCGGACTAGCGGGAACACCTACGAGCAGTACTTC,CASSFGRTSGNTYEQYF
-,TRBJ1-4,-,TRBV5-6,TGTGCCAGCAGCTTAATAGAAGTTGGTGAAAAACTGTTTTTT,CASSLIEVGEKLFF
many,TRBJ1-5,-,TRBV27,TGTGCCAGCAGTTTCTTGGGCGGTTATCAGCCCCAGCATTTT,CASSFLGGYQPQHF
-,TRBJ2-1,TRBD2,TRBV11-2,TGCGCCAGCAGCTGCAGACTAGCGGGAGGGCGGAATGAGCAGTTCTTC,CASSCRLAGGRNEQFF
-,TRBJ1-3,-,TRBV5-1,TGCGCCGGCAGCTTGGAATCAGGGAGGGAAAACACCATATATTTT,CAGSLESGRENTIYF
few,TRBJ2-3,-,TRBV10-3,TGTGCCATCAGCAGGGTATCTACTAGCACAGATACGCAGTATTTT,CAISRVSTSTDTQYF
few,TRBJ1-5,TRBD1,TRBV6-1,TGTGCCAGCGGGACAGGGGAAGCTCAGCCCCAGCATTTT,CASGTGEAQPQHF
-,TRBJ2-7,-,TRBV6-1,TGTGCCATCAACCCCGGGGCACTTCGTCTCTACGAGCAGTACTTC,CAINPGALRLYEQYF
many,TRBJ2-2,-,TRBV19,TGTGCCAGTAGCCCTAAGACTCCGGACGGGTGGACCGGGGAGCTGTTTTTT,CASSPKTPDGWTGELFF
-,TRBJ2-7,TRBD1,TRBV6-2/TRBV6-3,TGTGCCGGGGGGTACCGGGACAGGGGGCGTCAAGACGAGCAGTACTTC,CAGGYRDRGRQDEQYF
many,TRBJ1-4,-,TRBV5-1,TGCGCCAGCAGCGGAGACCTTGAAAAACTGTTTTTT,CASSGDLEKLFF
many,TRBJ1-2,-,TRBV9,TGTGCCAGCAGCGTGCCCGGGGTAAACTATGGCTACACCTTC,CASSVPGVNYGYTF
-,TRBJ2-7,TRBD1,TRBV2,TGTGCCAGCAGTGGGCGATACAGGGGAACCTACGAGCAGTACTTC,CASSGRYRGTYEQYF
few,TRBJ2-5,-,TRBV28,TGTGCCAGCAGTTCTCGCCGTGGACCAAGGGAGACCCAGTACTTC,CASSSRRGPRETQYF
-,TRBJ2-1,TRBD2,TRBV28,TGTGCCAGTTCAGCGGGAATGTACAATGAGCAGTTCTTC,CASSAGMYNEQFF
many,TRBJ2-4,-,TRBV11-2,TGTGCCAGCAGCCCCCCCCGTGGGGGTGGCAAAAACATTCAGTACTTC,CASSPPRGGGKNIQYF
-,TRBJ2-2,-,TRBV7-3,TGTGCCAGCAGCTTAGGTGTTGGTTCCGGGGAGCTGTTTTTT,CASSLGVGSGELFF
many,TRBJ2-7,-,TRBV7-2,TGTGCCAGCAGCTTTAAATTCAGTGTGGATAACGAGCAGTACTTC,CASSFKFSVDNEQYF
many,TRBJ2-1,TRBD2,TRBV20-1,TGCAGTGCTAGAGGAAGCGGGAGAGTATACAATGAGCAGTTCTTC,CSARGSGRVYNEQFF
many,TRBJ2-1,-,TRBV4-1,TGCGCCAGCAGCCAAGGTTACCGAGATTACAATGAGCAGTTCTTC,CASSQGYRDYNEQFF
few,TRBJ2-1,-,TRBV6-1,TGTGCCAGCGGCGGATTGTCCGTCTACAATGAGCAGTTCTTC,CASGGLSVYNEQFF
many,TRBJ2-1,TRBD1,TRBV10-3,TGTGCCATCAGTGCAGGGACAGTTTACAATGAGCAGTTCTTC,CAISAGTVYNEQFF
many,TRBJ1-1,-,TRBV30,TGTGCCTGCGGACCAACGGGGGGCACTGAAGCTTTCTTT,CACGPTGGTEAFF
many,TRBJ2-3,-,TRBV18,TGTGCCAGCTCACCGCGAGGAACCGGGACCCTGGAGCAGTATTTT,CASSPRGTGTLEQYF
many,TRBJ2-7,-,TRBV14,TGTGCCAGCAGCCGGTCAACATACGAGCAGTACTTC,CASSRSTYEQYF
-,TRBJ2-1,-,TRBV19,TGTGCCAGGAGCCAGTGTAGGACATGCGGTGCGCAGTTCTTC,CARSQCRTCGAQFF
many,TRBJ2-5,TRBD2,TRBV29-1,TGCAGCGTTGCACCGAGGGCGGGGGGAAAATTGGAGACCCAGTACTTC,CSVAPRAGGKLETQYF
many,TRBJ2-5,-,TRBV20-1,TGCAGTGCTGGTAGGACGGGAGAGGAGACCCAGTACTTC,CSAGRTGEETQYF
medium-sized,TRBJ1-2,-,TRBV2,TGTGCCAGCAGTGAAGAGGGGAGGGATGGCTACACCTTC,CASSEEGRDGYTF
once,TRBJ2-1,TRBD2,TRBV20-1,TGCAGTGCCGCTGGACTAGCGGAGACTGAGCAGTTCTTC,CSAAGLAETEQFF
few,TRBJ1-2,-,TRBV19,TGTGCCAGTAGTATACATAGAGATGGCTACACCTTC,CASSIHRDGYTF
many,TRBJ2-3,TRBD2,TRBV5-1,TGCGCCAGCGGACTCGGGACTAGCGCGGGTACGCAGTATTTT,CASGLGTSAGTQYF
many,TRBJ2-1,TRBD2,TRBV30,TGTGCCTGGAGTGAACACCCCCTGATGCGGGGGGGCCAAGAACGGAATGAGCAGTTCTTC,CAWSEHPLMRGGQERNEQFF
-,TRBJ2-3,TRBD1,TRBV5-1,TGCGCCAGCAGCTCGGGACAGGGCACAGATACGCAGTATTTT,CASSSGQGTDTQYF
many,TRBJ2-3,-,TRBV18,TGTGCCAGCTCACGGGGGTCGGGAGATACGCAGTATTTT,CASSRGSGDTQYF
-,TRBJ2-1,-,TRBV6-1,TGTGCCAGCAGCAGTTACGGAGACAGCCAGACTTACAATGAGCAGTTCTTC,CASSSYGDSQTYNEQFF
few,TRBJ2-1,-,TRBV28,TGTGCCAGCAGTTTAGCGGATGGCTCCTACAATGAGCAGCTCTTC,CASSLADGSYNEQLF
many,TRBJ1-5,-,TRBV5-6,TGTGCCAGCAGCTTTTCACCCTGGAGCAATCAGCCCCAGCATTTT,CASSFSPWSNQPQHF
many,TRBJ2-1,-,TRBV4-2,TGTGCCAGCAGCCAAAAATTCGGATCCTCCTACAATGAGCAGTTCTTC,CASSQKFGSSYNEQFF
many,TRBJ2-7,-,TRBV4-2,TGTGCCAGCAGCCAAGAACGGGGTACACCCTACGAGCAGTACTTC,CASSQERGTPYEQYF
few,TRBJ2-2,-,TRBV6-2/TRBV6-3,TGTGCCAGCAGCAAACCTACCGGGAGTCAGACCGGGGAGCTGTTTTTT,CASSKPTGSQTGELFF